One TCR beta chain is described in this entry. The J segment lost 8 bases and the V segment lost 5 bases, leaving 9 bases of the junction unmatched. The CDR3 extends over 15 amino acids. Germline-derived CDR1 and CDR2 are SEHNR and FQNEAQ (reference sequence). These data are taken from a study of early T cells in non-severe SARS-CoV-2 infection. Each CDR3 protein is one row after TCRdb ran MiXCR on the 5' RACE reads. The sample has around 68,000 distinct CDR3 sequences, about 12% seen once. The input for sequencing was whole blood, taken at baseline. The sequence was collected from an adult who was a healthcare worker with PCR-confirmed SARS-CoV-2 infection or an uninfected control (not recorded which). This chain uses TRBV7-9 with TRBJ1-4; the match to TRBD1 covers 9 bases. The CDR3 reads CASSAEQGAREKLFF. In nucleotides, the CDR3 is TGTGCCAGCAGCGCCGAACAGGGGGCGCGGGAAAAACTGTTTTTT.